This record looks at one T cell receptor beta chain sequence and its context. The sample belongs to a study of technical replicates of blood from a few donors. The CDR3 has 16 residues. The ends lost 4 bases at V and 0 bases at J; junction bases unmatched: 8. Germline CDR1 is SGHTA and CDR2 is FQGNSA. Method: immunoSEQ multiplex PCR; TCRdb's copy keeps in-frame clones and lacks some. In the table there are approximately 49,000 clones, around 90% of which are singletons. V is TRBV7-2 and J is TRBJ2-7; 8 bases match TRBD2. The receptor was isolated from a human donor in good health. Some clones in this sample may be carry-over from other donors' samples. Sequencing was done on a sample of PBMCs. CDR3 nucleotides: TGTGCCAGCAGCTACTCCACTAGCGGCAGCTCCTACGAGCAGTACTTC. Translated: CASSYSTSGSSYEQYF.